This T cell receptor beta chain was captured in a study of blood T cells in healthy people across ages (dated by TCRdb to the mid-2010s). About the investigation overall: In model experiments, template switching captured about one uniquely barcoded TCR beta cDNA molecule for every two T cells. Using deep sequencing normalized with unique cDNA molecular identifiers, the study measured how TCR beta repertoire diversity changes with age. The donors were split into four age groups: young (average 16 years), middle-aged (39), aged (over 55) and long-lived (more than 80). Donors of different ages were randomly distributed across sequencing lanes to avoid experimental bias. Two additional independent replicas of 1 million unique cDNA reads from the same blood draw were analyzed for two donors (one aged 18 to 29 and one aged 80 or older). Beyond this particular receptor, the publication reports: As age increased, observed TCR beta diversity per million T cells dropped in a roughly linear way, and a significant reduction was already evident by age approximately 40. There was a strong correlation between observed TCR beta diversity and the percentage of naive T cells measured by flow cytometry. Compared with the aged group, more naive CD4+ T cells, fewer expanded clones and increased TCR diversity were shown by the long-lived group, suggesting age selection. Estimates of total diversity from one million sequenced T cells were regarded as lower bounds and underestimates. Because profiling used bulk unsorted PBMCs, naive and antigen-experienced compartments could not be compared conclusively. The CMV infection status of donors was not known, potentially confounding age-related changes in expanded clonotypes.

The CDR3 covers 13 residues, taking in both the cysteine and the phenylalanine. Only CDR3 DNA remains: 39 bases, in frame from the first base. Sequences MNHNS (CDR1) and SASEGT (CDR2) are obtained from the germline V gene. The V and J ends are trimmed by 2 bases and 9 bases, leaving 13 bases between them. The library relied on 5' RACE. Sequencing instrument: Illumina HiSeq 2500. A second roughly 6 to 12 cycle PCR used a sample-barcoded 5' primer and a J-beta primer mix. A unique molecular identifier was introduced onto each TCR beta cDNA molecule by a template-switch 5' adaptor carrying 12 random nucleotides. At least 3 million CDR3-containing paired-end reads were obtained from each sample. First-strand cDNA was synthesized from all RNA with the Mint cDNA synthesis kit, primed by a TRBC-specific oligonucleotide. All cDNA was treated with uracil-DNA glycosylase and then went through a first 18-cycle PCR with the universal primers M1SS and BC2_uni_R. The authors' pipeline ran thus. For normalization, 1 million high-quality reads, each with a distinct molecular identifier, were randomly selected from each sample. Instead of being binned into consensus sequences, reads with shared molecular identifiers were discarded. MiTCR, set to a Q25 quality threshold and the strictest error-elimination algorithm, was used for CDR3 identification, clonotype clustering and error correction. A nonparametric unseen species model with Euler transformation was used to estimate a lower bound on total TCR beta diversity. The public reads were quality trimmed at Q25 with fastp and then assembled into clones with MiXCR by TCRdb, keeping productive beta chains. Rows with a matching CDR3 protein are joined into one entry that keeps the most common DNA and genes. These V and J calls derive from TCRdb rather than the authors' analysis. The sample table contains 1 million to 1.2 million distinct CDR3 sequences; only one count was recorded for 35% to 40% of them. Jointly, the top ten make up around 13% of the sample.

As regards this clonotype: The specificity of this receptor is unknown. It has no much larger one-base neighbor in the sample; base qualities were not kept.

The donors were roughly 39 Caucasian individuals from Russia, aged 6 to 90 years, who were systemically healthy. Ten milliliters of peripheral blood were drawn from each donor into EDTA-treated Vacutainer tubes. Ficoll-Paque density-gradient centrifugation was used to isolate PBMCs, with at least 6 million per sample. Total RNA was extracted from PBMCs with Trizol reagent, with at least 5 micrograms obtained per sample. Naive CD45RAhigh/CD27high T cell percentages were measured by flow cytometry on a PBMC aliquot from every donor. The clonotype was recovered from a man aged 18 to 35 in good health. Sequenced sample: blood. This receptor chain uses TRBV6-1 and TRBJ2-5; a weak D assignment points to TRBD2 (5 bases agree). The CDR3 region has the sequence CASSESREGAQYF. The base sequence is TGTGCCAGCAGTGAAAGTAGAGAGGGAGCCCAGTACTTC.